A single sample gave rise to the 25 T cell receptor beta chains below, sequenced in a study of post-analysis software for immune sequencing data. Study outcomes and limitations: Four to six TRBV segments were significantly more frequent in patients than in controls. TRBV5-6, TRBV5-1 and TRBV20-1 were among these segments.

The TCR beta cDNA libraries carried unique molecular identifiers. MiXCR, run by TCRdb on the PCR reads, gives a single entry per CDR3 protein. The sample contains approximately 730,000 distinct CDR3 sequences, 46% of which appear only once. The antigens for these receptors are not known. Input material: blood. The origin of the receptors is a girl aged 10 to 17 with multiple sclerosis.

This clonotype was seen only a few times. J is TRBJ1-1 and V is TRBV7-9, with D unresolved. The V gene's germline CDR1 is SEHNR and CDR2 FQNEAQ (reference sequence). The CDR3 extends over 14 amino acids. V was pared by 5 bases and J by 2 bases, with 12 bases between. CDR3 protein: CASSLQGRNTEAFF. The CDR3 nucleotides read TGTGCCAGCAGCCTCCAAGGGAGAAACACTGAAGCTTTCTTT.

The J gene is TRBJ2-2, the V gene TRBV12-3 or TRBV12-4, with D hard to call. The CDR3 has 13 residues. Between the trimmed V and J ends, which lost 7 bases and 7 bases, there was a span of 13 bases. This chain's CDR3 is CASTPTGGGELFF. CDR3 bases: TGTGCCAGCACCCCAACGGGTGGCGGGGAGCTGTTTTTT.

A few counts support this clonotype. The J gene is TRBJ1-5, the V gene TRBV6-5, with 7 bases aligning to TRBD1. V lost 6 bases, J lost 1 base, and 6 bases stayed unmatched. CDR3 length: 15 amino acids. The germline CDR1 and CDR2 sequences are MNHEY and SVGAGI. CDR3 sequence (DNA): TGTGCCAGCAGGAGACAGGGTGGAAGCAATCAGCCCCAGCATTTT. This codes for CASRRQGGSNQPQHF.

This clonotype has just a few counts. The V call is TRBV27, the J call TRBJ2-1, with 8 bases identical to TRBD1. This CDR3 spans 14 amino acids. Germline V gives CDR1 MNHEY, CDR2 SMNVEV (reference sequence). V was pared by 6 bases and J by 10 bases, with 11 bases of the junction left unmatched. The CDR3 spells CASSGRGPFGEQFF. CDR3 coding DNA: TGTGCCAGCAGCGGCAGGGGGCCCTTTGGGGAGCAGTTCTTC.

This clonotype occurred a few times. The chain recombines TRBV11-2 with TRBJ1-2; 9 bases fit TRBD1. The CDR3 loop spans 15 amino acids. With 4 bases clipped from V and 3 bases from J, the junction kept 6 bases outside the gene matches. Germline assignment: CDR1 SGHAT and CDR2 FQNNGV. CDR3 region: CASSWRDRVDYGYTF. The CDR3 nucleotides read TGTGCCAGCAGCTGGCGGGACAGGGTCGACTATGGCTACACCTTC.

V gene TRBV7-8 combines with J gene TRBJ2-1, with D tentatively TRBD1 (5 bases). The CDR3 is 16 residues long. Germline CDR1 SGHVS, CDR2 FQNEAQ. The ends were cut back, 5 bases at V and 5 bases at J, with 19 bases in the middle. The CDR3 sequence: CASSPTGAALHNEQFF. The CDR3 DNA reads TGTGCCAGCAGCCCTACTGGGGCGGCCCTTCACAATGAGCAGTTCTTC.

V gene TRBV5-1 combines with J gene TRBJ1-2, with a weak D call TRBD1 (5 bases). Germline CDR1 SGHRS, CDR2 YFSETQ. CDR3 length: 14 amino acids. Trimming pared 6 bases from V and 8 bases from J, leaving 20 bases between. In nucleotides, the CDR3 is TGCGCCAGCATGGGGCCGGAGGGTGGAGACGGCTACACCTTC. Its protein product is CASMGPEGGDGYTF.

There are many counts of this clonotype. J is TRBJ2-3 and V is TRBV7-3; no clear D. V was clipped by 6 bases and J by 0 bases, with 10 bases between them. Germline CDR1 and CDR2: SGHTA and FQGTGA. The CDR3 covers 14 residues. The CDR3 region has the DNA TGTGCCAGCAGTCAAGGGCACAGCACAGATACGCAGTATTTT. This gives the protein CASSQGHSTDTQYF. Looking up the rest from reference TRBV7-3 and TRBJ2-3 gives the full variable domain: GAGVSQTPSNKVTEKGKYVELRCDPISGHTALYWYRQSLGQGPEFLIYFQGTGAADDSGLPNDRFFAVRPEGSVSTLKIQRTERGDSAVYLCASSQGHSTDTQYFGPGTRLTVL.

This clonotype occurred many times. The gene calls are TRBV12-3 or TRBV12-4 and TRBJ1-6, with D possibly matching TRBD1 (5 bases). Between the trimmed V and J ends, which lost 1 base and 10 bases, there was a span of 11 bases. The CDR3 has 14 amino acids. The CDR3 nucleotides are TGTGCCAGCAGTTTAGAGCGGGGCTACTCACCCCTCCACTTT. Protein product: CASSLERGYSPLHF.

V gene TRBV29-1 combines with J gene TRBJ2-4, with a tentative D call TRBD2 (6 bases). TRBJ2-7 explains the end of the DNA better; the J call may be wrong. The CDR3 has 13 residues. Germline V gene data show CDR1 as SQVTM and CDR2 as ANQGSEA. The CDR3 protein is CSVLSGGDYEQYF. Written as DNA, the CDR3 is TGCAGCGTCCTTAGCGGCGGAGACTACGAGCAGTACTTC.

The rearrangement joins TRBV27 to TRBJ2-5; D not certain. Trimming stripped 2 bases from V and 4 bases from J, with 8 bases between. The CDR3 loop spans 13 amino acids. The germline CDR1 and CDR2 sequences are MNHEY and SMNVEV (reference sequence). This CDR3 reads CASSLVRRETQYF. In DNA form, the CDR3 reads TGTGCCAGCAGTTTAGTTCGTAGAGAGACCCAGTACTTC.

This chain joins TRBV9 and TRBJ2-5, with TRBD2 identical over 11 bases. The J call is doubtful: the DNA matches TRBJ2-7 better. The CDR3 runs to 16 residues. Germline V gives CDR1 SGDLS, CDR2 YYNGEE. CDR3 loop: CASSPRLAGSLYEQYF. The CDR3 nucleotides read TGTGCCAGCAGCCCTAGACTAGCGGGGTCCCTTTACGAGCAGTACTTC.

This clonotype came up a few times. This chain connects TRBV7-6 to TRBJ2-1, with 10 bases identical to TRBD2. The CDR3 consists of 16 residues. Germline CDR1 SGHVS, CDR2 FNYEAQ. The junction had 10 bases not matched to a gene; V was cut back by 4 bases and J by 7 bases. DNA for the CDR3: TGTGCCAGCAGCTGGGGGGCTAGCGGGAGTGTGAATGAGCAGTTCTTC. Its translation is CASSWGASGSVNEQFF.

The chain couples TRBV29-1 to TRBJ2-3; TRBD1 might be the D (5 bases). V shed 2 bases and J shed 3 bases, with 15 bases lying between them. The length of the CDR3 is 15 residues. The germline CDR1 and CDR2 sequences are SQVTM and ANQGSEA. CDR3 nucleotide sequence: TGCAGCGTTGAAAAGGACATTACCCCAACAGATACGCAGTATTTT. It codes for CSVEKDITPTDTQYF.

The CDR3 sequence is CASSLVGGGLEQYF. The CDR3 DNA reads TGTGCCAGCAGTTTGGTGGGGGGGGGTCTCGAGCAGTACTTC. This chain joins TRBV12-3 or TRBV12-4 and TRBJ2-7; TRBD2 agrees at 7 bases. Losses at the gene ends were 3 bases for V and 6 bases for J; bases not matched to a gene: 8. This CDR3 spans 14 amino acids.

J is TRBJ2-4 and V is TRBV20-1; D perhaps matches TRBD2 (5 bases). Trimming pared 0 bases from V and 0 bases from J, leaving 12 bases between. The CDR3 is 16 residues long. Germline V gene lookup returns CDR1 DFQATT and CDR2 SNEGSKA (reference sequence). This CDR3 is CSARDGLTLAKNIQYF. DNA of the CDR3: TGCAGTGCTAGAGATGGACTCACCCTAGCCAAAAACATTCAGTACTTC.

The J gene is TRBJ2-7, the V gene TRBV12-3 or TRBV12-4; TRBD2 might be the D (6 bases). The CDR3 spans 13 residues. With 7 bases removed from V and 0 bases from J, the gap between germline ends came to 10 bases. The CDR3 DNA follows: TGTGCCAGCACCAAGACTAGCTCCTACGAGCAGTACTTC. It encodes CASTKTSSYEQYF.

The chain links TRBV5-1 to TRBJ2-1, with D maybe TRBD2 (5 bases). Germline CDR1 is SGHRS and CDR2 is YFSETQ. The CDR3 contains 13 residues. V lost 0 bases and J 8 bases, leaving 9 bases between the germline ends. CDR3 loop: CASSLGLRDEQFF. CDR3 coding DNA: TGCGCCAGCAGCTTGGGACTAAGGGATGAGCAGTTCTTC.

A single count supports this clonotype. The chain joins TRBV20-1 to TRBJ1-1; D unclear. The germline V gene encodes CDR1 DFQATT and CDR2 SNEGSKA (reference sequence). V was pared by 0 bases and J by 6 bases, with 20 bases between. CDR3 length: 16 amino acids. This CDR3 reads CSAREASAAKRAEAFF. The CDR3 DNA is TGCAGTGCTAGAGAGGCTTCGGCAGCAAAGAGGGCTGAAGCTTTCTTT.

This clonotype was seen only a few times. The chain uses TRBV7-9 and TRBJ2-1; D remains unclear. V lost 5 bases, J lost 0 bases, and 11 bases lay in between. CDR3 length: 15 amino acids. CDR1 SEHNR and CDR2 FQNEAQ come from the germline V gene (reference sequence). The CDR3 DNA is TGTGCCAGCAGCATACGACCAAGCTCCTACAATGAGCAGTTCTTC. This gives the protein CASSIRPSSYNEQFF.

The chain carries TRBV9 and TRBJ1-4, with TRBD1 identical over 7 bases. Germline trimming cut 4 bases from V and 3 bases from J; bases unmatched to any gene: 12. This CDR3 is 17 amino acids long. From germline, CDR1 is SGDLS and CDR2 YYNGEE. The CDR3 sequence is CASSTRDSQGPNEKLFF. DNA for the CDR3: TGTGCCAGCAGCACCCGGGACAGCCAAGGGCCTAATGAAAAACTGTTTTTT.

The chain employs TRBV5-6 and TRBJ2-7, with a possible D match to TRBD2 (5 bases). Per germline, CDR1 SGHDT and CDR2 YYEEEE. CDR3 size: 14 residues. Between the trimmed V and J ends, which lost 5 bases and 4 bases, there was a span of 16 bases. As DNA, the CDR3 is TGTGCCAGCAGTTTGTCGGGGAAAAAATACGAGCAGTACTTC. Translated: CASSLSGKKYEQYF. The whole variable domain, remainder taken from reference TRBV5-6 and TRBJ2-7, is DAGVTQSPTHLIKTRGQQVTLRCSPKSGHDTVSWYQQALGQGPQFIFQYYEEEERQRGNFPDRFSGHQFPNYSSELNVNALLLGDSALYLCASSLSGKKYEQYFGPGTRLTVT.

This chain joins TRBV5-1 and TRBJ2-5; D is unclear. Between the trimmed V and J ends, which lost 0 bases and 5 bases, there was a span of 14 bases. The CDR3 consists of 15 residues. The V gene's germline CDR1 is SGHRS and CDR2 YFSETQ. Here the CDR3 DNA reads TGCGCCAGCAGCTTGGGCGGATACTCGGAGGAGACCCAGTACTTC. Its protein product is CASSLGGYSEETQYF.

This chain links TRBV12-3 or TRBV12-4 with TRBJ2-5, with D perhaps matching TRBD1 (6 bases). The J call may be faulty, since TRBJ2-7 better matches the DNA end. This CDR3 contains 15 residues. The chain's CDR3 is CASSSTGTRAGEQYF. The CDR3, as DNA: TGTGCCAGCAGTTCGACCGGGACAAGGGCGGGCGAGCAGTACTTC.

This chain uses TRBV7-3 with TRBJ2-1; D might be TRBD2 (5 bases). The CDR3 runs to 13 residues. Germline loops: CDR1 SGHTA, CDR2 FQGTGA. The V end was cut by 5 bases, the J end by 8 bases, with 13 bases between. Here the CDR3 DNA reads TGTGCCAGCAGCGAAAACCAGGAGGATGAGCAGTTCTTC. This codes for CASSENQEDEQFF.